The 8 T cell receptor beta chains reported below all come from one sample, sequenced in a study of blood T cell repertoires in COVID-19. Sequencing used immunoSEQ multiplex PCR; TCRdb keeps in-frame clones, though not all of them. There are under 350,000 clones in the sample; about 89% occur only once, and approximately 4.2% lies in the top ten. Sequenced input: peripheral blood. Receptors were obtained from a man aged 35-49 years with acute or convalescent COVID-19.

The sample holds one count of this clone. The chain combines TRBV7-9 with TRBJ1-2; 7 bases agree with TRBD1. The CDR3 totals 13 residues. Germline loops: CDR1 SEHNR, CDR2 FQNEAQ (reference sequence). V lost 5 bases to trimming and J lost 5 bases; unmatched junction nucleotides: 5. The DNA for the CDR3 is TGTGCCAGCAGCCGGGACAGTTTATATGGCTACACCTTC. Translating gives CASSRDSLYGYTF.

The chain employs TRBV9 and TRBJ1-3; 10 bases match TRBD1. The CDR3 spans 16 residues. V was clipped by 4 bases and J by 0 bases; unmatched bases: 4. The germline CDR1 and CDR2 sequences are SGDLS and YYNGEE. The CDR3 coding sequence is TGTGCCAGCAGCCAGGACAGGGGGTCCTCTGGAAACACCATATATTTT. This gives the protein CASSQDRGSSGNTIYF.

The chain links TRBV7-6 to TRBJ1-3, with D possibly being TRBD1 (5 bases). Germline V gene sequence: CDR1 SGHVS, CDR2 FNYEAQ. Trimming took off 4 bases at V and 0 bases at J, with 10 bases between the two ends. The CDR3 is 15 residues long. CDR3 nucleotide sequence: TGTGCCAGCAGCTCTCCTGACAGCTCTGGAAACACCATATATTTT. This translates into CASSSPDSSGNTIYF.

This chain links TRBV29-1 with TRBJ2-5, with 12 positions matching TRBD2. Germline loops: CDR1 SQVTM, CDR2 ANQGSEA. The CDR3 extends over 13 amino acids. The junction had 3 bases not matched to a gene; V was cut back by 7 bases and J by 3 bases. CDR3: CSAWTSGEETQYF. Here the CDR3 DNA reads TGCAGCGCTTGGACTAGCGGGGAAGAGACCCAGTACTTC.

The chain has TRBV19 and TRBJ2-2, with 7 bases aligning to TRBD1. Germline trimming cut 7 bases from V and 5 bases from J; bases unmatched to any gene: 10. This CDR3 has 15 amino acids. Germline-derived CDR1 and CDR2 are LNHDA and SQIVND (reference sequence). This chain's CDR3 is CASTISRQGTGELFF. As DNA, the CDR3 is TGTGCCAGTACCATATCGAGACAGGGAACCGGGGAGCTGTTTTTT.

The chain employs TRBV6-5 and TRBJ1-2, with D possibly TRBD1 on 5 matching bases. The germline gives CDR1 MNHEY, CDR2 SVGAGI. The V end lost 8 bases, the J end lost 5 bases, and 12 bases lay between the germline ends. The CDR3 length is 12 residues. The CDR3 here is CASSDQGYGYTF. The CDR3 bases are TGTGCCAGCTCGGACCAGGGATATGGCTACACCTTC.

This chain uses TRBV5-1 with TRBJ2-6; maybe TRBD1 (6 bases). There are 18 residues in the CDR3. CDR1 is SGHRS, CDR2 YFSETQ, per germline. The germline V and J ends were trimmed by 3 bases and 0 bases, with 16 bases remaining between them. The CDR3 here is CASSSTTGDSSGANVLTF. The DNA of the CDR3 is TGCGCCAGCAGCTCTACGACAGGTGACAGCTCTGGGGCCAACGTCCTGACTTTC. The full variable domain, completed using reference TRBV5-1 and TRBJ2-6, is KAGVTQTPRYLIKTRGQQVTLSCSPISGHRSVSWYQQTPGQGLQFLFEYFSETQRNKGNFPGRFSGRQFSNSRSEMNVSTLELGDSALYLCASSSTTGDSSGANVLTFGAGSRLTVL.

The V gene is TRBV5-4, the J gene TRBJ2-1; D is perhaps TRBD1 (6 bases). V lost 3 bases to trimming and J lost 3 bases, with 13 bases between them. Germline V gives CDR1 SGHNT, CDR2 YYREEE (reference sequence). The CDR3 sequence is 15 residues long. The CDR3 sequence: CASSSDQGYYNEQFF. As DNA, the CDR3 is TGTGCCAGCAGCTCGGACCAGGGGTACTACAATGAGCAGTTCTTC.